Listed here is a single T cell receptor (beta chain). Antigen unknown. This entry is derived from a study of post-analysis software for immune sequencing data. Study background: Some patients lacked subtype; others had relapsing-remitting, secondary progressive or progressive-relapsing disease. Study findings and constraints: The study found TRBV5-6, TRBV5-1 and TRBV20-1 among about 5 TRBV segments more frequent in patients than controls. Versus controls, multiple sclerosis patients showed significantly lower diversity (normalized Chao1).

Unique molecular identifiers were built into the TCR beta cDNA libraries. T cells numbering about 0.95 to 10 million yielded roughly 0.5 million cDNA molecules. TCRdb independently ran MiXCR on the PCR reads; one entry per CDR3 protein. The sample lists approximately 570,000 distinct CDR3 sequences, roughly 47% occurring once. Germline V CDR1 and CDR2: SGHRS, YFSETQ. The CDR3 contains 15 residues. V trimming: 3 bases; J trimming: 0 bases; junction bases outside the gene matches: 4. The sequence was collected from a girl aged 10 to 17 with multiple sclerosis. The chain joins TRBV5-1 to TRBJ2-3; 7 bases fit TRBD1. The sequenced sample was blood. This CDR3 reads CASSWDSTSTDTQYF. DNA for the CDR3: TGCGCCAGCAGCTGGGACAGCACTAGCACAGATACGCAGTATTTT.